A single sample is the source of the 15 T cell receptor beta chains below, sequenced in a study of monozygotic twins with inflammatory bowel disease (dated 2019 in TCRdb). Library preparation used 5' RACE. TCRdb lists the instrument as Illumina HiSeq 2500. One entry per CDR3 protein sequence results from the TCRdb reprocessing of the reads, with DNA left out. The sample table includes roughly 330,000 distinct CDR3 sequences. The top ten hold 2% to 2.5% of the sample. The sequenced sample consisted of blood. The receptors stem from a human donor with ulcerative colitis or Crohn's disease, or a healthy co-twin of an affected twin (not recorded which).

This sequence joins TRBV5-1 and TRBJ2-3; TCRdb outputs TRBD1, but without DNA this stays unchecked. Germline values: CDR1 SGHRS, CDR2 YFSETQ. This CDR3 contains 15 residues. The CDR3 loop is CASSGTGRDTDTQYF.

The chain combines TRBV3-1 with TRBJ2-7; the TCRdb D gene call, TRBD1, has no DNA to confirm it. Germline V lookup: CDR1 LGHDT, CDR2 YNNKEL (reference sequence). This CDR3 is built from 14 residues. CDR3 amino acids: CASSQPGTTYEQYF.

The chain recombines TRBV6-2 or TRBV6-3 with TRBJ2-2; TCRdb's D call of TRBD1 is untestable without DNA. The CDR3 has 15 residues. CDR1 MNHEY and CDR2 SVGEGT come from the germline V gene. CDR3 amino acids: CASRRGERNTGELFF.

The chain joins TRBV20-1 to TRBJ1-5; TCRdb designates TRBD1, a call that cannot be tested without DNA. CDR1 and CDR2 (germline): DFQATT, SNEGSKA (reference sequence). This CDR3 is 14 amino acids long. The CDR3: CSARLIMGDQPQHF.

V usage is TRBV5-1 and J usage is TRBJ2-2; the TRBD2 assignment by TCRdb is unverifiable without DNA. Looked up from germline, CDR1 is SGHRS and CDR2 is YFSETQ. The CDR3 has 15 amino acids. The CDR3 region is CASSSYGGTVGELFF.

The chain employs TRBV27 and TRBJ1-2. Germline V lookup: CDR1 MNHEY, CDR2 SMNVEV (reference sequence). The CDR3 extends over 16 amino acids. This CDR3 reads CASSLSGARVEYGYTF.

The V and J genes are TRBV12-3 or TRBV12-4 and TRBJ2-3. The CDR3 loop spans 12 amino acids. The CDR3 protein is CASSLEKDTQYF.

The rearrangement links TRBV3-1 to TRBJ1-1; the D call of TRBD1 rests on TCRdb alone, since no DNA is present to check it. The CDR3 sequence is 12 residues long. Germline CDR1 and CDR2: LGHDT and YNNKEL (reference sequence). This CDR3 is CASSPGRTEAFF.

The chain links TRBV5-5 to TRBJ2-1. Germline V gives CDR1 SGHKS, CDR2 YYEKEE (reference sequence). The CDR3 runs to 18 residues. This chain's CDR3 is CASSLSAAPLSSYNEQFF.

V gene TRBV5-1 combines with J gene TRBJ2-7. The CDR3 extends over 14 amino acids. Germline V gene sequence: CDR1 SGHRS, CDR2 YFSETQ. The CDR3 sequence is CASSLDSRTYEQYF.

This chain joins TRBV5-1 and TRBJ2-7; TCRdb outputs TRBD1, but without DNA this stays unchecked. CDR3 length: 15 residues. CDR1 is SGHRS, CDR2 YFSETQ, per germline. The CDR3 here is CASSFSAGVTYEQYF.

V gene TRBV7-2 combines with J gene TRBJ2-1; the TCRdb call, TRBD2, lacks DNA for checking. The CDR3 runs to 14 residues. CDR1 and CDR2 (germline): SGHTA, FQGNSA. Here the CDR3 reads CASSPERGYNEQFF.

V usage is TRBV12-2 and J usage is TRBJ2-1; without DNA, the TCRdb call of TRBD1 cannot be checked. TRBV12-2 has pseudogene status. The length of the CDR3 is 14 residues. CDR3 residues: CATGTGSSYNEQFF.

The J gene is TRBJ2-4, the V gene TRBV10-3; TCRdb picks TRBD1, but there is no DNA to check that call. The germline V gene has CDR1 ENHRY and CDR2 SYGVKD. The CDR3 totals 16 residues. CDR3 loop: CAISSLGQGLQNIQYF.

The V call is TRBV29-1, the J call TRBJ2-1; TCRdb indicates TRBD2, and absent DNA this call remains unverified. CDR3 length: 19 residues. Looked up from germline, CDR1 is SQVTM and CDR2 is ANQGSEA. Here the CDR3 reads CSVESAGTSFIGGGNEQFF.